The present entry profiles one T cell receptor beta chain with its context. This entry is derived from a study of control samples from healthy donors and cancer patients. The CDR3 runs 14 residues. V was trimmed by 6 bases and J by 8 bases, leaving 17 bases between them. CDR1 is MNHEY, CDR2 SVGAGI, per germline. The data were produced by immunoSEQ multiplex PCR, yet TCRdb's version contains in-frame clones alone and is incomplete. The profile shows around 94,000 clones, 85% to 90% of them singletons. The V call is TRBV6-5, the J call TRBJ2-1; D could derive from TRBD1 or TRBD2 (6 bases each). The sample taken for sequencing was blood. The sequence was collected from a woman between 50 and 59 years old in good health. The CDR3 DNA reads TGTGCCAGCAGCCGCGGGGCAGGGGCCGATGAGCAGTTCTTC. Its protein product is CASSRGAGADEQFF.